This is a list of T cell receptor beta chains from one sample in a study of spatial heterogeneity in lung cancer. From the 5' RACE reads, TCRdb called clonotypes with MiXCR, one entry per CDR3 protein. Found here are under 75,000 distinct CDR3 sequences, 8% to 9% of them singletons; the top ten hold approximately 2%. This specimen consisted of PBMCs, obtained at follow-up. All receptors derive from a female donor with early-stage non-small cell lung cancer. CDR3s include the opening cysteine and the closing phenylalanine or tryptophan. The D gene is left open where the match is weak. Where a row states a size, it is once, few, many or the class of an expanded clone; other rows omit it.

CDR3nt: TGCAGCGTTGAAGGGACTAGCGGGATTAGAGCCAATGAGCAGTTCTTC
CDR3aa: CSVEGTSGIRANEQFF
d_gene: TRBD2
abundance: many
j_gene: TRBJ2-1
v_gene: TRBV29-1

CDR3nt: TGTGCCATCAGTGAGTCGGGCAAGGGGGCTACGCAGTATTTT
CDR3aa: CAISESGKGATQYF
d_gene: TRBD1
abundance: few
j_gene: TRBJ2-3
v_gene: TRBV10-3

CDR3nt: TGTGCCAACAGCCCACCTGGGAGGGCCACCGGGGAGCTGTTTTTT
CDR3aa: CANSPPGRATGELFF
d_gene: TRBD2
abundance: .
j_gene: TRBJ2-2
v_gene: TRBV7-8

CDR3nt: TGTGCCAGCAGTTTGGGACTGTTCGGGCCCCAGCATTTT
CDR3aa: CASSLGLFGPQHF
d_gene: .
abundance: .
j_gene: TRBJ1-5
v_gene: TRBV12-3/TRBV12-4

CDR3nt: TGCAGCGCCGTCGGCCGGAACTCCTACGAGCAGTACTTC
CDR3aa: CSAVGRNSYEQYF
d_gene: .
abundance: many
j_gene: TRBJ2-7
v_gene: TRBV29-1

CDR3nt: TGTGCCAGCAGCTTTGGCCAGGCATCCGACGAGCAGTACTTC
CDR3aa: CASSFGQASDEQYF
d_gene: .
abundance: many
j_gene: TRBJ2-7
v_gene: TRBV7-9

CDR3nt: TGTGCCAGCAGCCCCGGGACAGGGGAGGTAGAGCAGTACTTC
CDR3aa: CASSPGTGEVEQYF
d_gene: TRBD1
abundance: few
j_gene: TRBJ2-7
v_gene: TRBV11-2

CDR3nt: TGTGCCAGCAGTACGACAGGGGGGGGTCTCTATGGCTACACCTTC
CDR3aa: CASSTTGGGLYGYTF
d_gene: TRBD1
abundance: .
j_gene: TRBJ1-2
v_gene: TRBV6-5

CDR3nt: TGCAGTGCTAGGGTCCAGGGGATGCGCGAGCAGTACTTC
CDR3aa: CSARVQGMREQYF
d_gene: .
abundance: many
j_gene: TRBJ2-7
v_gene: TRBV20-1

CDR3nt: TGCGCCAGCAGTGATATTAGCGGGAGGGACACAGATACGCAGTATTTT
CDR3aa: CASSDISGRDTDTQYF
d_gene: TRBD2
abundance: many
j_gene: TRBJ2-3
v_gene: TRBV10-1

CDR3nt: TGTGCCAGCAGCTCCCCTGATGTCCCGGGCTTCTTC
CDR3aa: CASSSPDVPGFF
d_gene: .
abundance: many
j_gene: TRBJ2-1
v_gene: TRBV12-3/TRBV12-4

CDR3nt: TGTGCCAGCAGCTTAGGCGCAGGGGAAGCCTATGGCTACACCTTC
CDR3aa: CASSLGAGEAYGYTF
d_gene: .
abundance: many
j_gene: TRBJ1-2
v_gene: TRBV11-2

CDR3nt: TGTGCCAGCAGTGGCGGTAGCGGGAGGCCCGGGGAGCTGTTTTTT
CDR3aa: CASSGGSGRPGELFF
d_gene: TRBD2
abundance: .
j_gene: TRBJ2-2
v_gene: TRBV11-2

CDR3nt: TGTGCCAGCAGCGGAAAGGGGGACAATGAGCAGTTCTTC
CDR3aa: CASSGKGDNEQFF
d_gene: .
abundance: many
j_gene: TRBJ2-1
v_gene: TRBV9

CDR3nt: TGCAGTGCTAGTCAAAACAGGGACGAGCAGTACTTC
CDR3aa: CSASQNRDEQYF
d_gene: .
abundance: .
j_gene: TRBJ2-7
v_gene: TRBV20-1

CDR3nt: TGTGCCAGCAGCCCCTTTTTAAGACAGGGGAGCGGCGGGGAGCTGTTTTTT
CDR3aa: CASSPFLRQGSGGELFF
d_gene: TRBD1
abundance: many
j_gene: TRBJ2-2
v_gene: TRBV7-3

CDR3nt: TGCAGTGCTAGACGGTCATCCTACGAGCAGTACTTC
CDR3aa: CSARRSSYEQYF
d_gene: .
abundance: many
j_gene: TRBJ2-7
v_gene: TRBV20-1

CDR3nt: TGTGCCAGCTCACCCCCACAGGGTGACTACAATGAGCAGTTCTTC
CDR3aa: CASSPPQGDYNEQFF
d_gene: .
abundance: many
j_gene: TRBJ2-1
v_gene: TRBV18

CDR3nt: TGTGCCAGCCAGGGACAACTATACGAGCAGTACTTC
CDR3aa: CASQGQLYEQYF
d_gene: .
abundance: few
j_gene: TRBJ2-7
v_gene: TRBV28

CDR3nt: TGTGCCAGCAGCTTAAATTCAGTGTGGGAGCAGTTCTTC
CDR3aa: CASSLNSVWEQFF
d_gene: .
abundance: many
j_gene: TRBJ2-1
v_gene: TRBV7-9

CDR3nt: TGCGCCAGCAGCTTGGGGACCGATCAGCCCCAGCATTTT
CDR3aa: CASSLGTDQPQHF
d_gene: .
abundance: many
j_gene: TRBJ1-5
v_gene: TRBV5-1

CDR3nt: TGCGCCAGCAGCCAAGAATTGATCAGCGGAGTTAGCACAGATACGCAGTATTTT
CDR3aa: CASSQELISGVSTDTQYF
d_gene: .
abundance: few
j_gene: TRBJ2-3
v_gene: TRBV4-1

CDR3nt: TGTGCCAGCAGCCCACCCCACCGACTAGCGGCAAAACCCGGGGAGCTGTTTTTT
CDR3aa: CASSPPHRLAAKPGELFF
d_gene: TRBD2
abundance: many
j_gene: TRBJ2-2
v_gene: TRBV12-3/TRBV12-4

CDR3nt: TGTGCCAGCAGTTACTCACTAGCGGGAGGAACGCAGTATTTT
CDR3aa: CASSYSLAGGTQYF
d_gene: TRBD2
abundance: .
j_gene: TRBJ2-3
v_gene: TRBV6-2/TRBV6-3

CDR3nt: TGTGCCAGCAGTTACAGGGCTTACAATGAGCAGTTCTTC
CDR3aa: CASSYRAYNEQFF
d_gene: .
abundance: many
j_gene: TRBJ2-1
v_gene: TRBV6-5

CDR3nt: TGCAGTGCTAGGTCCCCAGGGGGCGCGAACTACGAGCAGTACTTC
CDR3aa: CSARSPGGANYEQYF
d_gene: TRBD1
abundance: many
j_gene: TRBJ2-7
v_gene: TRBV20-1

CDR3nt: TGCGCCAGCAGTGACAGGGGAAGTCAGCCCCAGCATTTT
CDR3aa: CASSDRGSQPQHF
d_gene: .
abundance: .
j_gene: TRBJ1-5
v_gene: TRBV10-2

CDR3nt: TGCAGCCCAACCCCCCAAATGAACACTGAAGCTTTCTTT
CDR3aa: CSPTPQMNTEAFF
d_gene: .
abundance: .
j_gene: TRBJ1-1
v_gene: TRBV29-1

CDR3nt: TGCAGTGCCGAACCGGGCAGATCCTACGAGCAGTACTTC
CDR3aa: CSAEPGRSYEQYF
d_gene: .
abundance: .
j_gene: TRBJ2-7
v_gene: TRBV20-1

CDR3nt: TGTGCCTGGAGTCTTATTTCGAATGAGCAGTTCTTC
CDR3aa: CAWSLISNEQFF
d_gene: .
abundance: many
j_gene: TRBJ2-1
v_gene: TRBV30

CDR3nt: TGTGCCAGCAGTCGACGGGACTCGACCTACGAGCAGTACTTC
CDR3aa: CASSRRDSTYEQYF
d_gene: .
abundance: .
j_gene: TRBJ2-7
v_gene: TRBV6-6

CDR3nt: TGTGCCAGCAGCCAAGATCAGACTAGCGGGGACGCCTACGAGCAGTACTTC
CDR3aa: CASSQDQTSGDAYEQYF
d_gene: TRBD2
abundance: many
j_gene: TRBJ2-7
v_gene: TRBV4-2

CDR3nt: TGTGCCAGCAATAGCGGGCCAACCGGGGAGCTGTTTTTT
CDR3aa: CASNSGPTGELFF
d_gene: TRBD2
abundance: .
j_gene: TRBJ2-2
v_gene: TRBV28

CDR3nt: TGCGCCAGCAGCCCTCGACTAGCGGGAACTCACGAGCAGTACTTC
CDR3aa: CASSPRLAGTHEQYF
d_gene: TRBD2
abundance: many
j_gene: TRBJ2-7
v_gene: TRBV5-1

CDR3nt: TGCGCCAGCAGCTTTAGAGTCTTCTACGAGCAGTACTTC
CDR3aa: CASSFRVFYEQYF
d_gene: .
abundance: .
j_gene: TRBJ2-7
v_gene: TRBV5-1

CDR3nt: TGTGCCAGCAGTTCACAGGTTTCCGAGCAGTACTTC
CDR3aa: CASSSQVSEQYF
d_gene: .
abundance: .
j_gene: TRBJ2-7
v_gene: TRBV6-5

CDR3nt: TGTGCCAGCAGCTCCTTAGGGGATAAGGACGAGCAGTACTTC
CDR3aa: CASSSLGDKDEQYF
d_gene: .
abundance: many
j_gene: TRBJ2-7
v_gene: TRBV13

CDR3nt: TGCGCCAGCCGGCTGCAGGGAGAGAACACTGAAGCTTTCTTT
CDR3aa: CASRLQGENTEAFF
d_gene: .
abundance: .
j_gene: TRBJ1-1
v_gene: TRBV5-1

CDR3nt: TGTGCCAGCTCACCAACTGGCGACGATGAGCAGTTCTTC
CDR3aa: CASSPTGDDEQFF
d_gene: .
abundance: many
j_gene: TRBJ2-1
v_gene: TRBV18

CDR3nt: TGTGCCAGCAGTGCACCTGTTCAGGGGAATAGCAATCAGCCCCAGCATTTT
CDR3aa: CASSAPVQGNSNQPQHF
d_gene: .
abundance: many
j_gene: TRBJ1-5
v_gene: TRBV6-1

CDR3nt: TGTGCCAGCAGTTTAAGGTACGGGGAAGGGAGCTACGAGCAGTACTTC
CDR3aa: CASSLRYGEGSYEQYF
d_gene: .
abundance: many
j_gene: TRBJ2-7
v_gene: TRBV27

CDR3nt: TGTGCCATCCAGGGTAGCGCAACAGGGGAGCTGTTTTTT
CDR3aa: CAIQGSATGELFF
d_gene: .
abundance: few
j_gene: TRBJ2-2
v_gene: TRBV10-3

CDR3nt: TGTGCCAGCAGCCCCCGGGACAGCCCTGTTGGTGAAAAACTGTTTTTT
CDR3aa: CASSPRDSPVGEKLFF
d_gene: TRBD1
abundance: many
j_gene: TRBJ1-4
v_gene: TRBV7-9

CDR3nt: TGTGCCAGTAGTCCTAACCTCGGGACAGTGAACACTGAAGCTTTCTTT
CDR3aa: CASSPNLGTVNTEAFF
d_gene: TRBD1
abundance: .
j_gene: TRBJ1-1
v_gene: TRBV19

CDR3nt: TGTGCCAGCAGCGCCGGGCTTTACAATGAGCAGTTCTTC
CDR3aa: CASSAGLYNEQFF
d_gene: .
abundance: many
j_gene: TRBJ2-1
v_gene: TRBV7-6

CDR3nt: TGTGCCAGCAGCATCACAGGGGGCGCCTCCGGGGAGCTGTTTTTT
CDR3aa: CASSITGGASGELFF
d_gene: TRBD1
abundance: many
j_gene: TRBJ2-2
v_gene: TRBV28

CDR3nt: TGTGCCACCCGGACTAGCGGGACCAACGAGCAGTACTTC
CDR3aa: CATRTSGTNEQYF
d_gene: TRBD2
abundance: .
j_gene: TRBJ2-7
v_gene: TRBV6-1

CDR3nt: TGTGCCAGCAGCTTAAACTTTAACACCGGGGAGCTGTTTTTT
CDR3aa: CASSLNFNTGELFF
d_gene: .
abundance: many
j_gene: TRBJ2-2
v_gene: TRBV7-9

CDR3nt: TGTGCCAGCAGCTTAACTGAGCAGTTCTTC
CDR3aa: CASSLTEQFF
d_gene: .
abundance: .
j_gene: TRBJ2-1
v_gene: TRBV7-9

CDR3nt: TGTGCCAGCAGTGAGTGGACCGGGGAGCTGTTTTTT
CDR3aa: CASSEWTGELFF
d_gene: .
abundance: many
j_gene: TRBJ2-2
v_gene: TRBV2

CDR3nt: TGTGCCAGCAGCCAAGACAGGGGGAGGACGGATACGCAGTATTTT
CDR3aa: CASSQDRGRTDTQYF
d_gene: .
abundance: few
j_gene: TRBJ2-3
v_gene: TRBV3-1

CDR3nt: TGTGCCAGCCGGGGGACAGGCCAAAATTCACCCCTCCACTTT
CDR3aa: CASRGTGQNSPLHF
d_gene: TRBD1
abundance: few
j_gene: TRBJ1-6
v_gene: TRBV3-1

CDR3nt: TGTGCCAGCAGTACCCCGCCTGGGGCGGGCAATCAGCCCCAGCATTTT
CDR3aa: CASSTPPGAGNQPQHF
d_gene: .
abundance: few
j_gene: TRBJ1-5
v_gene: TRBV6-6

CDR3nt: TGCAGTGCTAGGGCCCTGACTGTCTACAATGAGCAGTTCTTC
CDR3aa: CSARALTVYNEQFF
d_gene: .
abundance: .
j_gene: TRBJ2-1
v_gene: TRBV20-1

CDR3nt: TGTGCCAGTAGTAGAGTGACAGGGGTGAGCAATCAGCCCCAGCATTTT
CDR3aa: CASSRVTGVSNQPQHF
d_gene: TRBD1
abundance: many
j_gene: TRBJ1-5
v_gene: TRBV19

CDR3nt: TGCGCCAGCAGCACAGACAGGGGTTACTATGGCTACACCTTC
CDR3aa: CASSTDRGYYGYTF
d_gene: TRBD1
abundance: many
j_gene: TRBJ1-2
v_gene: TRBV5-1

CDR3nt: TGTGCCAGCAGCTCGTTCCCGGCGGATTCACCCCTCCACTTT
CDR3aa: CASSSFPADSPLHF
d_gene: .
abundance: many
j_gene: TRBJ1-6
v_gene: TRBV9

CDR3nt: TGTGCCAGCAGCTTAAACCCCTCTGGACAGGGGGGGACCCGGTACCAAGAGACCCAGTACTTC
CDR3aa: CASSLNPSGQGGTRYQETQYF
d_gene: TRBD1
abundance: few
j_gene: TRBJ2-5
v_gene: TRBV11-1

CDR3nt: TGTGCCAGCAGCCCCTGGGAGGGAGGGCCGAATGAGCAGTTCTTC
CDR3aa: CASSPWEGGPNEQFF
d_gene: TRBD2
abundance: many
j_gene: TRBJ2-1
v_gene: TRBV12-3/TRBV12-4